The 3 T cell receptor beta chains listed next were all sequenced from one sample in a study of early stage breast cancer tumors. Clones were sequenced by immunoSEQ multiplex PCR, and TCRdb holds only the in-frame ones, with some missing. The data hold fewer than 50,000 clones, with about 73% observed a single time. The sample was blood. The receptor set was obtained from a person in their fifties with breast cancer.

The chain links TRBV7-2 to TRBJ1-2; possible D gene TRBD1, 6 bases. CDR1 and CDR2 (germline): SGHTA, FQGNSA. This CDR3 spans 15 amino acids. Trimming pared 3 bases from V and 8 bases from J, leaving 19 bases between. Written as DNA, the CDR3 is TGTGCCAGCAGCTTCGATACAGGGTTTAATATCGGCTACACCTTC. This encodes CASSFDTGFNIGYTF.

The rearrangement links TRBV4-3 to TRBJ1-5, with TRBD1 as a possible D gene (6 bases). The germline V and J ends were trimmed by 2 bases and 0 bases, with 8 bases remaining between them. The CDR3 totals 15 residues. CDR1 and CDR2 from the germline V gene are LGHNA and YSLEER. This CDR3 is CASSQRTDSNQPQHF. In nucleotides, the CDR3 is TGCGCCAGCAGCCAAAGGACAGATAGCAATCAGCCCCAGCATTTT.

The chain combines TRBV6-5 with TRBJ1-5; 9 bases agree with TRBD1. V shed 5 bases and J 2 bases; nucleotides not matched to a gene: 1. Germline CDR1 reads MNHEY; CDR2 reads SVGAGI. This CDR3 is 14 amino acids long. The CDR3 DNA follows: TGTGCCAGCAGTCGACAGGGGGGCAATCAGCCCCAGCATTTT. This translates into CASSRQGGNQPQHF.